Following are 18 T cell receptor beta chains from one sample sequenced in a study of T cell responses to AZD1222 COVID-19 vaccine. Sequenced by immunoSEQ multiplex PCR; TCRdb stores in-frame clones only, minus some. The sample comprises 95,000 to 100,000 clones, 75% to 95% of which are singletons, and approximately 1.2% rests with the top ten. Sequencing used peripheral blood, obtained on day 0 of AZD1222 vaccination. The receptors were sampled from an adult in good health.

The rearrangement links TRBV2 to TRBJ2-5, with D possibly matching TRBD1 (5 bases). The CDR3 has 13 amino acids. Germline V gene lookup returns CDR1 SNHLY and CDR2 FYNNEI. Trimming shortened V by 4 bases and J by 5 bases, and 11 bases separated the two germline ends. The CDR3 DNA reads as TGTGCCAGCAGTGGAAGGGGCCCGGAGACCCAGTACTTC. The encoded protein is CASSGRGPETQYF.

The CDR3 DNA reads as TGTGCCAGCAGCTTAGGAGGGGGGACCCGGTACTATGGCTACACCTTC. This codes for CASSLGGGTRYYGYTF. V and J are TRBV7-2 and TRBJ1-2, with a tentative D call TRBD1 (6 bases). Germline V gene data show CDR1 as SGHTA and CDR2 as FQGNSA. Trimming pared 1 base from V and 3 bases from J, leaving 15 bases between. The CDR3 consists of 16 residues.

This chain connects TRBV19 to TRBJ2-1; possibly TRBD1 for D (7 bases). Germline CDR1 and CDR2: LNHDA and SQIVND (reference sequence). V shed 4 bases and J shed 8 bases, with 15 bases lying between them. This CDR3 contains 14 residues. The CDR3 loop is CASSTGGPWHEQFF. The CDR3 coding sequence is TGTGCCAGTAGTACAGGGGGGCCGTGGCATGAGCAGTTCTTC.

This clone has only a few counts. This CDR3 reads CASTPQGAYNEQFF. CDR3 in DNA: TGTGCCAGCACCCCACAGGGGGCTTACAATGAGCAGTTCTTC. V is TRBV2 and J is TRBJ2-1; 9 bases agree with TRBD1. Trimming cost V 7 bases and J 4 bases; bases outside gene matches: 5. CDR3 size: 14 residues. Germline CDR1 SNHLY, CDR2 FYNNEI.

The chain links TRBV19 to TRBJ2-2; tentative D call: TRBD1 (5 bases). The CDR3 sequence is 16 residues long. Germline CDR1 is LNHDA and CDR2 is SQIVND (reference sequence). The V and J ends lost 6 bases and 2 bases respectively, with 16 bases between them. CDR3: CASSNPMTENTGELFF. The CDR3 nucleotides are TGTGCCAGTAGCAACCCGATGACAGAAAACACCGGGGAGCTGTTTTTT.

The chain has TRBV6-5 and TRBJ1-2; D is possibly TRBD1 (6 bases). The CDR3 loop spans 14 amino acids. V was trimmed by 7 bases and J by 9 bases, leaving 21 bases between them. Per the germline V gene, CDR1 is MNHEY and CDR2 is SVGAGI. The CDR3 here is CASTPGGPVTSYTF. CDR3 sequence (DNA): TGTGCCAGCACCCCGGGGGGGCCCGTCACAAGCTACACCTTC.

This clone was counted once. The gene calls are TRBV25-1 and TRBJ2-1; D unclear. Trimming stripped 3 bases from V and 5 bases from J, with 8 bases between. Germline values: CDR1 MGHDK, CDR2 SYGVNS. The CDR3 runs 13 residues. The CDR3: CASSDRRNNEQFF. The CDR3 DNA is TGTGCCAGCAGTGACAGGCGGAACAATGAGCAGTTCTTC.

This chain links TRBV3-1 (or the pseudogene TRBV3-2) with TRBJ2-5; D unresolved. Trimming removed 2 bases at V and 5 bases at J, with 9 bases between. CDR3 size: 13 residues. The germline CDR1 and CDR2 sequences are LGHDT and YNNKEL (reference sequence). CDR3 bases: TGTGCCAGCAGCCAACTTACACGGGAGACCCAGTACTTC. Residues: CASSQLTRETQYF.

This clone is a singleton in its sample. V and J are TRBV2 and TRBJ1-5; no reliable D call. The V end was cut by 3 bases, the J end by 4 bases, with 7 bases between. Germline CDR1 reads SNHLY; CDR2 reads FYNNEI. CDR3 length: 13 amino acids. CDR3 bases: TGTGCCAGCAGTGATGACCGGAATCAGCCCCAGCATTTT. It yields the protein CASSDDRNQPQHF. The variable domain in full, with the rest retrieved from reference TRBV2 and TRBJ1-5, is EPEVTQTPSHQVTQMGQEVILRCVPISNHLYFYWYRQILGQKVEFLVSFYNNEISEKSEIFDDQFSVERPDGSNFTLKIRSTKLEDSAMYFCASSDDRNQPQHFGDGTRLSIL.

The chain couples TRBV7-9 to TRBJ1-1; D ambiguous. The germline CDR1 and CDR2 sequences are SEHNR and FQNEAQ (reference sequence). The CDR3 extends over 14 amino acids. Trimming cost V 1 base and J 1 base, with 7 bases left between them. CDR3 sequence (DNA): TGTGCCAGCAGCTTAGTTACGCGGAACACTGAAGCTTTCTTT. Translated, it gives CASSLVTRNTEAFF. Supplemented by reference TRBV7-9 and TRBJ1-1, the full variable domain reads DTGVSQNPRHKITKRGQNVTFRCDPISEHNRLYWYRQTLGQGPEFLTYFQNEAQLEKSRLLSDRFSAERPKGSFSTLEIQRTEQGDSAMYLCASSLVTRNTEAFFGQGTRLTVV.

The chain links TRBV19 to TRBJ1-4, with TRBD1 matching 12 bases. Per germline, CDR1 LNHDA and CDR2 SQIVND (reference sequence). Losses at the gene ends were 6 bases for V and 8 bases for J; bases not matched to a gene: 4. CDR3 length: 14 residues. The CDR3 coding sequence is TGTGCCAGTAGGTCCGGGACAGGGGGCGAAAAACTGTTTTTT. As protein: CASRSGTGGEKLFF.

V gene TRBV20-1 combines with J gene TRBJ1-1; unclear D gene. The V and J ends lost 4 bases and 1 base respectively, with 16 bases between them. CDR1 DFQATT and CDR2 SNEGSKA come from the germline V gene (reference sequence). The CDR3 consists of 15 residues. DNA for the CDR3: TGCAGTGCTAATGACGCTAGGGAGGCGAACACTGAAGCTTTCTTT. Translation gives CSANDAREANTEAFF.

The V and J genes are TRBV27 and TRBJ1-2, with a weak D call TRBD1 (5 bases). Germline CDR1 and CDR2: MNHEY and SMNVEV (reference sequence). CDR3 length: 14 residues. Trimming removed 6 bases at V and 4 bases at J, with 15 bases between. CDR3: CASSLRVSGYGYTF. CDR3 sequence (DNA): TGTGCCAGCAGCCTCAGGGTGTCAGGCTATGGCTACACCTTC.

The CDR3 sequence: CASSSRYEQYF. CDR3 DNA sequence: TGTGCCAGCAGCTCACGCTACGAGCAGTACTTC. The V call is TRBV7-9, the J call TRBJ2-7, with no clear D. Germline loops: CDR1 SEHNR, CDR2 FQNEAQ (reference sequence). Trimming removed 4 bases at V and 3 bases at J, with 4 bases between. This CDR3 is 11 amino acids long.

The rearrangement links TRBV27 to TRBJ1-2, with 8 bases fitting TRBD1. With 3 bases clipped from V and 4 bases from J, the junction kept 4 bases outside the gene matches. Per the germline V gene, CDR1 is MNHEY and CDR2 is SMNVEV (reference sequence). This CDR3 spans 14 amino acids. The DNA of the CDR3 is TGTGCCAGCAGTTTCAGCGACAGGGGCTATGGCTACACCTTC. Its protein is CASSFSDRGYGYTF.

The chain recombines TRBV4-1 with TRBJ2-2; D is unclear. The CDR3 is 14 amino acids. Deletions cut 6 bases from V and 3 bases from J, with 11 bases between. Looked up from germline, CDR1 is MGHRA and CDR2 is YSYEKL. The CDR3 region is CASSPGPYTGELFF. The CDR3, as DNA: TGCGCCAGCAGTCCCGGGCCCTACACCGGGGAGCTGTTTTTT.

This clone showed up just a few times. This chain links TRBV5-8 with TRBJ1-5; 7 bases fit TRBD1. The CDR3 contains 15 residues. Losses at the gene ends were 5 bases for V and 3 bases for J; bases not matched to a gene: 8. Looked up from germline, CDR1 is SGHTS and CDR2 is YDEGEE. This CDR3 is CASRGKGASNQPQHF. DNA for the CDR3: TGTGCCAGCAGAGGAAAGGGGGCTTCCAATCAGCCCCAGCATTTT.

This clone has more than one count but fewer than ten. The V and J genes are TRBV3-1 (or the pseudogene TRBV3-2) and TRBJ2-2; D gene unclear. Trimming removed 3 bases from V and 0 bases from J, with 11 bases in between. There are 16 residues in the CDR3. CDR1 is LGHDT, CDR2 YNNKEL, per germline (reference sequence). CDR3 protein: CASSHRHLTNTGELFF. CDR3 nucleotide sequence: TGTGCCAGCAGCCACAGACACCTGACGAACACCGGGGAGCTGTTTTTT.